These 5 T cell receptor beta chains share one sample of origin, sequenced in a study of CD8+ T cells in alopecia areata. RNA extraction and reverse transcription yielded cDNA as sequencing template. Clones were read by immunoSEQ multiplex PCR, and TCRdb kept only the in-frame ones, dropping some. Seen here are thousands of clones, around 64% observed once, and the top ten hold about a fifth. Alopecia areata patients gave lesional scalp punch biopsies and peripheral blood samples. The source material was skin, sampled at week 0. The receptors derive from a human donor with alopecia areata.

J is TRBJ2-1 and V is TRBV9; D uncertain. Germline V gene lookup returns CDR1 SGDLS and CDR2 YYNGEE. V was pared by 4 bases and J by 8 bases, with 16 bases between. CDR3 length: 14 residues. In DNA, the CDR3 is TGTGCCAGCAGCCGCTCTACAAGTAGCTATGAGCAGTTCTTC. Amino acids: CASSRSTSSYEQFF.

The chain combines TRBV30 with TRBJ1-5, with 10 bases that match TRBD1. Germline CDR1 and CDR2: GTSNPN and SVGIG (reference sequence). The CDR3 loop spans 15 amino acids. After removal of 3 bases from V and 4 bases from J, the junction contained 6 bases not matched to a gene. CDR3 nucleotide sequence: TGTGCCTGGAGCTCGGGACAGGGGAATAATCAGCCCCAGCATTTT. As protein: CAWSSGQGNNQPQHF.

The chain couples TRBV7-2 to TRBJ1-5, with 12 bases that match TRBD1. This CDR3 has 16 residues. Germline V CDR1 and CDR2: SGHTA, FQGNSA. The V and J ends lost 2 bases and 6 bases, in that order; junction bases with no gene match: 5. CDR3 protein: CASSLTGTGGRQPQHF. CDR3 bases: TGTGCCAGCAGCTTAACAGGGACAGGGGGCCGTCAGCCCCAGCATTTT.

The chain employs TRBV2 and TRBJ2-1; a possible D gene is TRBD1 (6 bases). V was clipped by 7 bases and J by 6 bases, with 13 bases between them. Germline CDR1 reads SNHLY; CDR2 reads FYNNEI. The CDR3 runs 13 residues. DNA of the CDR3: TGTGCCAGCATTTCAGGGGTATCCAATGAGCAGTTCTTC. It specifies CASISGVSNEQFF.

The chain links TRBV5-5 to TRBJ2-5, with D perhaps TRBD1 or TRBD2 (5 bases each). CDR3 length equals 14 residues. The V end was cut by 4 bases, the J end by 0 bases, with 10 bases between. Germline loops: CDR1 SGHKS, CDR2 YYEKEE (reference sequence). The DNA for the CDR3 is TGTGCCAGCAGCAAAGGGGAGCACCAAGAGACCCAGTACTTC. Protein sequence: CASSKGEHQETQYF.